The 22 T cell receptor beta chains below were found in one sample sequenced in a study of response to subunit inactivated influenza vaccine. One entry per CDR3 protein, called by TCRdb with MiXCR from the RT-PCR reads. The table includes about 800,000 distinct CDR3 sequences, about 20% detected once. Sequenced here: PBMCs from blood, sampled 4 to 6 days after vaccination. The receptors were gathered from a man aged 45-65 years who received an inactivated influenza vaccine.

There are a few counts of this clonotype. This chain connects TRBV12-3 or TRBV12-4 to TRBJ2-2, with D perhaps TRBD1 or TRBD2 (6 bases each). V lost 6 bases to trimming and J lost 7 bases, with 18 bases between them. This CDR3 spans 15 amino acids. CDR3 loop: CASSWAGGQGGELFF. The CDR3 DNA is TGTGCCAGCAGCTGGGCTGGGGGGCAAGGCGGGGAGCTGTTTTTT.

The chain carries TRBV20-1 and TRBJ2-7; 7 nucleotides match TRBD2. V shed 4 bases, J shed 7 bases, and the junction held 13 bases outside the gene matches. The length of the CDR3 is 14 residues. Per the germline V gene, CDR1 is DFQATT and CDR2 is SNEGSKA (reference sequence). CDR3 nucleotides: TGCAGTGCTACGGACGGAGGGAGGGCCGGTGAGCAGTACTTC. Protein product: CSATDGGRAGEQYF.

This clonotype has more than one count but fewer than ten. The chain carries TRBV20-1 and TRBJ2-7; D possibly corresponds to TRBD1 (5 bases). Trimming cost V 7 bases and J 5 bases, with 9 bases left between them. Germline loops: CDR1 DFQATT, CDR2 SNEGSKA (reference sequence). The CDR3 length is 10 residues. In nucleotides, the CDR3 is TGCAGTGTACAGGCTGACGAGCAGTACTTC. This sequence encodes CSVQADEQYF.

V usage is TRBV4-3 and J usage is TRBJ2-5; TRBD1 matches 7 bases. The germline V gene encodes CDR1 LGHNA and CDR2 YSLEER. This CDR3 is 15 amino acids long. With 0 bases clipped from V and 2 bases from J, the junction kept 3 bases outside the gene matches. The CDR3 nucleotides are TGCGCCAGCAGCCAAGAGATACAGGGGCAAGAGACCCAGTACTTC. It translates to CASSQEIQGQETQYF.

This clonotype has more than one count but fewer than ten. The CDR3 here is CSARETGRSSGNTIYF. CDR3 in DNA: TGCAGTGCTAGAGAGACAGGCCGAAGCTCTGGAAACACCATATATTTT. The V and J genes are TRBV20-1 and TRBJ1-3; possible D gene TRBD1, 6 bases. The CDR3 runs to 16 residues. CDR1 and CDR2 from the germline V gene are DFQATT and SNEGSKA (reference sequence). V was cut by 0 bases and J by 0 bases, with 12 bases left in between.

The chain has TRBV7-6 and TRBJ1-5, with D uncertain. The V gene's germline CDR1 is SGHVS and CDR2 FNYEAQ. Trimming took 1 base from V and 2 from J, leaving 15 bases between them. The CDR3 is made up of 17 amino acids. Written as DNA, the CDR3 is TGTGCCAGCAGCTTAGAGGTGGCCTTTGGAGGCAATCAGCCCCAGCATTTT. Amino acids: CASSLEVAFGGNQPQHF.

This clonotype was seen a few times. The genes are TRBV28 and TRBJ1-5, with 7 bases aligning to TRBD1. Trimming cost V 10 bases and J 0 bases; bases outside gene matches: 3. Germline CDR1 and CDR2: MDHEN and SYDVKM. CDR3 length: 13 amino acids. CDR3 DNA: TGTGCCATTACAGGGGCTAGCAATCAGCCCCAGCATTTT. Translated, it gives CAITGASNQPQHF.

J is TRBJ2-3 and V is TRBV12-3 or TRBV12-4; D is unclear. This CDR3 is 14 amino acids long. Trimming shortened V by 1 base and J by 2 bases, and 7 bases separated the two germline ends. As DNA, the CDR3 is TGTGCCAGCAGTTTAGAGGCAGTCACAGATACGCAGTATTTT. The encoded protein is CASSLEAVTDTQYF.

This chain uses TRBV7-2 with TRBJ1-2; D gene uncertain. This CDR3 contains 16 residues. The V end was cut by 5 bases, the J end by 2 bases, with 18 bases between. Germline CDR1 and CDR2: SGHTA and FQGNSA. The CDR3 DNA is TGTGCCAGCAGCCCGGCTGGTTCGGCCCACAACTATGGCTACACCTTC. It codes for CASSPAGSAHNYGYTF.

CDR3 bases: TGTGCCAGCAGTTTAAACAGGGTGGGTGAGCAGTTCTTC. Its protein is CASSLNRVGEQFF. This chain links TRBV12-3 or TRBV12-4 with TRBJ2-1; D may be TRBD1 (6 bases). V lost 2 bases and J 9 bases, leaving 11 bases between the germline ends. There are 13 residues in the CDR3.

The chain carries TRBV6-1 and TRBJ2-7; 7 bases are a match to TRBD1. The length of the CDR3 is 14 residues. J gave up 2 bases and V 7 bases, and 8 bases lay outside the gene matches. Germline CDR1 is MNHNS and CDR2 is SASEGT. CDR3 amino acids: CASTKTGPPYEQYF. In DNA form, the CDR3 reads TGTGCCAGCACCAAGACAGGGCCCCCCTACGAGCAGTACTTC.

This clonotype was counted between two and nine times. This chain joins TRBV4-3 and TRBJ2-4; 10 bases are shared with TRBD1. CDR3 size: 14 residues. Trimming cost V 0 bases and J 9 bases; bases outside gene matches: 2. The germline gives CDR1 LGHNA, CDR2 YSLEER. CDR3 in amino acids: CASSQDWDRGIQYF. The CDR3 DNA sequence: TGCGCCAGCAGCCAAGATTGGGACAGGGGCATTCAGTACTTC.

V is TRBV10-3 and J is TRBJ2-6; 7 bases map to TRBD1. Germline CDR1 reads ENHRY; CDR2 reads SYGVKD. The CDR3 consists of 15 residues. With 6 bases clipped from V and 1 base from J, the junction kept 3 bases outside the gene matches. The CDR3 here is CAIRRDSSGANVLTF. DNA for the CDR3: TGTGCCATCAGGAGGGACAGTTCTGGGGCCAACGTCCTGACTTTC.

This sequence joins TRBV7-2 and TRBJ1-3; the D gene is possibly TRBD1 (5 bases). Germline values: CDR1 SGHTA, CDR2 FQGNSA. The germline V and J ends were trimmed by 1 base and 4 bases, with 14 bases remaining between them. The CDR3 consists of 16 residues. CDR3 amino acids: CASSLVPQGGGNTIYF. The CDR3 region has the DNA TGTGCCAGCAGCTTAGTCCCTCAGGGAGGGGGAAACACCATATATTTT. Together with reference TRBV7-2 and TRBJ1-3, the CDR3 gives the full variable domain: GAGVSQSPSNKVTEKGKDVELRCDPISGHTALYWYRQSLGQGLEFLIYFQGNSAPDKSGLPSDRFSAERTGGSVSTLTIQRTQQEDSAVYLCASSLVPQGGGNTIYFGEGSWLTVV.

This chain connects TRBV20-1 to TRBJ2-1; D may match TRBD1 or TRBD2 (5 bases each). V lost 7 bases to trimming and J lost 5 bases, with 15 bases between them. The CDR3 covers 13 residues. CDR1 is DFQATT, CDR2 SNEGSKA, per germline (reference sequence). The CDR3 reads CSVGTGPNNEQFF. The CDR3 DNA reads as TGCAGTGTGGGAACGGGGCCTAACAATGAGCAGTTCTTC.

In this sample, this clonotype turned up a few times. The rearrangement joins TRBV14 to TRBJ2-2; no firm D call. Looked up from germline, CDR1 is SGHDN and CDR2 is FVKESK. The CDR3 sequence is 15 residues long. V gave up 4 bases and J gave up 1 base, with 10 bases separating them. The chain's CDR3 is CASSPSYRNTGELFF. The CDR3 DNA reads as TGTGCCAGCAGCCCATCTTACAGGAACACCGGGGAGCTGTTTTTT.

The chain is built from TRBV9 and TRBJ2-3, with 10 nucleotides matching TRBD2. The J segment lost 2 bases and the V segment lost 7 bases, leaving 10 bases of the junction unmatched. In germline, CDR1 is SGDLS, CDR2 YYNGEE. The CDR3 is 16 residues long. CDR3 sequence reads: CASAGVAGGTTDTQYF. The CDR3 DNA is TGTGCCAGCGCCGGCGTAGCGGGAGGAACCACAGATACGCAGTATTTT.

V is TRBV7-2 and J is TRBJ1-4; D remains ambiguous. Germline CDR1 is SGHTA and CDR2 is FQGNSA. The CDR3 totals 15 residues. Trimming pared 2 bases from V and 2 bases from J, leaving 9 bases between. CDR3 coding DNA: TGTGCCAGCAGCTTATCCCGGGGTACTAATGAAAAACTGTTTTTT. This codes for CASSLSRGTNEKLFF.

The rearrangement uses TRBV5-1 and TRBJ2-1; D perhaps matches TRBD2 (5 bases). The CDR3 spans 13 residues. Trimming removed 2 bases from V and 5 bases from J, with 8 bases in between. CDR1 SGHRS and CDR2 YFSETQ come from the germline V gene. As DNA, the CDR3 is TGCGCCAGCAGCTTTACAGCGGACAATGAGCAGTTCTTC. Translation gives CASSFTADNEQFF.

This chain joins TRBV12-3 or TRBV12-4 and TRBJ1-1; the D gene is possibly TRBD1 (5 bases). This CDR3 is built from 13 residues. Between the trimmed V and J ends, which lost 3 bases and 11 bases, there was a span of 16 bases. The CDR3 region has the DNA TGTGCCAGCAGTTTGGGGACCGGGAGTCAGGCTTTCTTT. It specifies CASSLGTGSQAFF.

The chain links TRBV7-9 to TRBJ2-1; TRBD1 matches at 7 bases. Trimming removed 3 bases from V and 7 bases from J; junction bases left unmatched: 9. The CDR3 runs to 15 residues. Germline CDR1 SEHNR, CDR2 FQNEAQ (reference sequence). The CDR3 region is CASSLTGNLWNEQFF. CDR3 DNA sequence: TGTGCCAGCAGCTTGACAGGGAACCTTTGGAATGAGCAGTTCTTC.

CDR3 DNA sequence: TGTGCCAGCAGCTCCCGCCGGGGGGCGAGAGAGACCCAGTACTTC. This codes for CASSSRRGARETQYF. The chain uses TRBV7-2 and TRBJ2-5; TRBD2 is a possible D gene (7 bases). The V end lost 4 bases, the J end lost 4 bases, and 16 bases lay between the germline ends. The CDR3 has 15 residues. The germline CDR1 and CDR2 sequences are SGHTA and FQGNSA.